Listed here are 10 T cell receptor beta chains from one sample, sequenced in a study of T cell responses to AZD1222 COVID-19 vaccine. Some clones are missing from TCRdb's copy, which holds only in-frame ones; the method was immunoSEQ multiplex PCR. The table includes some 25,000 clones, 85% to 90% detected once. The sample here was peripheral blood, taken 28 days after the second AZD1222 dose. These receptor sequences come from an adult who received the AZD1222 COVID-19 vaccine.

This clone was detected a few times. The chain employs TRBV30 and TRBJ2-7, with a possible D match to TRBD1 (6 bases). Per germline, CDR1 GTSNPN and CDR2 SVGIG (reference sequence). The length of the CDR3 is 13 residues. V shed 3 bases and J shed 3 bases, with 12 bases lying between them. CDR3 loop: CAWRPGESYEQYF. CDR3 sequence (DNA): TGTGCCTGGAGGCCAGGGGAGAGCTACGAGCAGTACTTC.

The chain is built from TRBV27 and TRBJ2-7; TRBD1 is a possible D gene (5 bases). Germline values: CDR1 MNHEY, CDR2 SMNVEV (reference sequence). The ends were cut back, 5 bases at V and 6 bases at J, with 17 bases in the middle. The CDR3 runs to 14 residues. The DNA for the CDR3 is TGTGCCAGCAGTATCAGGTCTAGGGGTCCCGAGCAGTACTTC. It yields the protein CASSIRSRGPEQYF.

The V call is TRBV19, the J call TRBJ2-1; TRBD2 matches at 12 bases. V was clipped by 6 bases and J by 7 bases; unmatched bases: 7. CDR1 is LNHDA and CDR2 is SQIVND in the germline V gene (reference sequence). This CDR3 has 15 amino acids. The CDR3 nucleotides are TGTGCCAGTAGCCGGGGACTAGCGGGTGCTAATGAGCAGTTCTTC. Encoded protein: CASSRGLAGANEQFF.

This clone was found once. V and J are TRBV6-1 and TRBJ2-7; D uncertain. The V gene's germline CDR1 is MNHNS and CDR2 SASEGT. The CDR3 has 14 amino acids. V lost 2 bases and J 3 bases, leaving 11 bases between the germline ends. CDR3 protein: CASSENPRIYEQYF. CDR3 coding DNA: TGTGCCAGCAGTGAAAACCCCAGAATCTACGAGCAGTACTTC.

This clone appeared a few times. The chain recombines TRBV28 with TRBJ1-5, with TRBD1 matching 9 bases. This CDR3 contains 16 residues. Germline assignment: CDR1 MDHEN and CDR2 SYDVKM. Unmatched junction bases numbered 8, after V lost 1 base and J lost 7 bases. Here the CDR3 DNA reads TGTGCCAGCAGTTTATTATTTCATGGGACAGGGCAGCCCCAGCATTTT. Its translation is CASSLLFHGTGQPQHF.

This clone occurred a few times. The gene calls are TRBV4-2 and TRBJ1-1, with 8 bases identical to TRBD1. The V and J ends lost 1 base and 1 base, in that order; junction bases with no gene match: 2. Per germline, CDR1 LGHNA and CDR2 YNFKEQ. The CDR3 length is 15 residues. The CDR3 is CASSQVGQGNTEAFF. The CDR3 DNA reads as TGTGCCAGCAGCCAAGTCGGACAGGGGAACACTGAAGCTTTCTTT.

This clone occurred once. V gene TRBV2 combines with J gene TRBJ1-6; no clear D. The germline gives CDR1 SNHLY, CDR2 FYNNEI. Trimming pared 4 bases from V and 5 bases from J, leaving 18 bases between. CDR3 length equals 17 residues. The chain's CDR3 is CASSVSGQATHNSPLHF. The CDR3, as DNA: TGTGCCAGCAGTGTGAGTGGGCAGGCGACCCATAATTCACCCCTCCACTTT.

The chain recombines TRBV5-1 with TRBJ1-5; D not certain. V lost 5 bases and J 2 bases, leaving 14 bases between the germline ends. CDR3 length: 15 residues. From germline, CDR1 is SGHRS and CDR2 YFSETQ. CDR3 nucleotide sequence: TGCGCCAGCAGAATAGGACCAGTGGGCAATCAGCCCCAGCATTTT. Translation gives CASRIGPVGNQPQHF.

V usage is TRBV19 and J usage is TRBJ1-6; D gene unclear. Germline CDR1 and CDR2: LNHDA and SQIVND (reference sequence). This CDR3 has 13 residues. V shed 10 bases and J shed 4 bases, with 11 bases lying between them. CDR3 sequence reads: CATSDGYNSPLHF. For the CDR3, the DNA is TGTGCCACCTCGGACGGATATAATTCACCCCTCCACTTT.

The gene calls are TRBV19 and TRBJ1-3; 11 bases fit TRBD1. V shed 10 bases, J shed 4 bases, and the junction held 6 bases outside the gene matches. Looked up from germline, CDR1 is LNHDA and CDR2 is SQIVND (reference sequence). The CDR3 is 14 amino acids. The CDR3 is CATGQGVSGNTIYF. CDR3 in DNA: TGTGCCACGGGACAGGGGGTGTCCGGAAACACCATATATTTT.